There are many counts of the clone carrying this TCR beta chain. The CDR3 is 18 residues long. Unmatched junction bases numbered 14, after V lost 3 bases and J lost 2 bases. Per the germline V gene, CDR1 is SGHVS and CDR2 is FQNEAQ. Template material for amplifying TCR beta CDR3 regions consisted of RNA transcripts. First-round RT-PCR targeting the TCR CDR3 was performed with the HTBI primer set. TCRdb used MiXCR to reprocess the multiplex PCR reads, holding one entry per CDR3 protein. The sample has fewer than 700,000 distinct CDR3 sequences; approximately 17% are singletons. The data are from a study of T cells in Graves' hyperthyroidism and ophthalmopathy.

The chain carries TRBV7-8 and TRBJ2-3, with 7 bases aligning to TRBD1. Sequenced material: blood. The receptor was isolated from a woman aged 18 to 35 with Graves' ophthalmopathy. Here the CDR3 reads CASSFGERGPLTTDTQYF. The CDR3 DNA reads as TGTGCCAGCAGCTTCGGAGAAAGGGGGCCTCTTACCACAGATACGCAGTATTTT.